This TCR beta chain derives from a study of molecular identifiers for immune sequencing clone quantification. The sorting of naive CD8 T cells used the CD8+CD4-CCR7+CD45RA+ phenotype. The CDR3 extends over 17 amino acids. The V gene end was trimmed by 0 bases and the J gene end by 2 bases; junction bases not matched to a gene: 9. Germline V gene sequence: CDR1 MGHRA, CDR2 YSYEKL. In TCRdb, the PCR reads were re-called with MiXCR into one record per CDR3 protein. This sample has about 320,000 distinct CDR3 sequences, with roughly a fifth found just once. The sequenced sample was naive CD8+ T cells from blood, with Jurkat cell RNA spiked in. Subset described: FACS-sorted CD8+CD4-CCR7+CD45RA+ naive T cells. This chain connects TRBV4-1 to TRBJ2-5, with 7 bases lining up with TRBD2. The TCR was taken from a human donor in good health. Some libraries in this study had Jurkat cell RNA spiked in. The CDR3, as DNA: TGCGCCAGCAGCCAAGATGTGGTAGCGGGCGGACAAGAGACCCAGTACTTC. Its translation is CASSQDVVAGGQETQYF.